The 30 T cell receptor beta chains below all came from one sample that was sequenced in a study of blood T cells in healthy people across ages. Alongside a J-beta primer mix, a sample-barcoded 5' primer served in a second PCR lasting 7 to 11 cycles. TCRdb itself ran the 5' RACE reads through MiXCR, one entry per CDR3 protein. Of 540,000 or so distinct CDR3 sequences listed, 27% were seen once; the top ten hold about 18%. The sample comprised blood. All receptors derive from a woman between 70 and 85 years old in good health.

The chain joins TRBV20-1 to TRBJ2-1; D is unresolved. The germline V gene has CDR1 DFQATT and CDR2 SNEGSKA (reference sequence). V lost 3 bases and J 3 bases, leaving 12 bases between the germline ends. There are 14 residues in the CDR3. This chain's CDR3 is CSASSPDGYNEQFF. The CDR3 nucleotides read TGCAGTGCTAGTAGTCCAGACGGCTACAATGAGCAGTTCTTC.

The J gene is TRBJ2-5, the V gene TRBV20-1, with 9 bases matching TRBD2. Matching the DNA end better, TRBJ2-1 makes the J call doubtful. The germline V gene has CDR1 DFQATT and CDR2 SNEGSKA (reference sequence). This CDR3 has 13 amino acids. Written as DNA, the CDR3 is TGCAGTGCTCGGACTAGCGACTACAATGAGCAGTTCTTC. The encoded protein is CSARTSDYNEQFF.

This clonotype has a handful of counts. The rearrangement joins TRBV16 to TRBJ1-5, with TRBD1 matching 9 bases. This CDR3 region has 13 residues. Germline values: CDR1 KGHSY, CDR2 FQNENV. Unmatched junction bases numbered 5, after V lost 7 bases and J lost 7 bases. CDR3 sequence reads: CASTDRGIQPQHF. The CDR3 DNA reads as TGTGCCAGCACCGACAGGGGGATCCAGCCCCAGCATTTT.

The chain recombines TRBV10-3 with TRBJ1-1; D gene uncertain. The germline gives CDR1 ENHRY, CDR2 SYGVKD. V was cut by 0 bases and J by 7 bases, with 12 bases left in between. This CDR3 comprises 14 residues. In DNA form, the CDR3 reads TGTGCCATCAGTGAGTCAGCTAGAGGGAGTGAAGCTTTCTTT. It translates to CAISESARGSEAFF.

This clonotype has only one observation. The CDR3 region is CASSLVPATGTQYF. The CDR3 DNA sequence: TGTGCCAGCAGCTTAGTCCCGGCCACCGGGACCCAGTACTTC. The genes are TRBV7-8 and TRBJ2-5; no firm D call. V gave up 1 base and J gave up 7 bases, with 13 bases separating them. Germline V gene data show CDR1 as SGHVS and CDR2 as FQNEAQ. The CDR3 is 14 residues long.

This rearrangement joins TRBV29-1 to TRBJ2-3, with TRBD2 matching 10 bases. The CDR3 totals 16 residues. Trimming removed 7 bases from V and 0 bases from J; junction bases left unmatched: 10. Germline V gene data show CDR1 as SQVTM and CDR2 as ANQGSEA. CDR3 region: CSGGEGLASSTDTQYF. The CDR3 coding sequence is TGCAGCGGCGGGGAGGGACTAGCGAGTAGCACAGATACGCAGTATTTT.

This clonotype was picked up a small number of times. The CDR3 nucleotides are TGCAGTGCTAGAGACCCCCTTAGCGGGGGCACAGATACGCAGTATTTT. Protein: CSARDPLSGGTDTQYF. This chain joins TRBV20-1 and TRBJ2-3, with 8 nucleotides matching TRBD2. There are 16 residues in the CDR3. V was pared by 0 bases and J by 1 base, with 6 bases of the junction left unmatched. The germline CDR1 and CDR2 sequences are DFQATT and SNEGSKA (reference sequence).

This clonotype was found many times. This chain links TRBV7-8 with TRBJ2-3, with 13 bases fitting TRBD2. Trimming removed 3 bases from V and 5 bases from J; junction bases left unmatched: 2. CDR3 length: 15 amino acids. CDR1 is SGHVS and CDR2 is FQNEAQ in the germline V gene. CDR3 sequence reads: CASSFRTSGGDTQYF. For the CDR3, the DNA is TGTGCCAGCAGCTTCCGGACTAGCGGGGGAGATACGCAGTATTTT. The full variable domain, its missing parts supplied by reference TRBV7-8 and TRBJ2-3, is GAGVSQSPRYKVAKRGQDVALRCDPISGHVSLFWYQQALGQGPEFLTYFQNEAQLDKSGLPSDRFFAERPEGSVSTLKIQRTQQEDSAVYLCASSFRTSGGDTQYFGPGTRLTVL.

This clonotype was seen at least ten times. Written as DNA, the CDR3 is TGCAGCGTCACCTCTAGGGCCTCCCAAGAGACCCAGTACTTC. Translated: CSVTSRASQETQYF. The chain couples TRBV29-1 to TRBJ2-5; D is ambiguous. CDR1 is SQVTM, CDR2 ANQGSEA, per germline. The CDR3 loop spans 14 amino acids. V was trimmed by 6 bases and J by 1 base, leaving 15 bases between them. Together with reference TRBV29-1 and TRBJ2-5, the CDR3 gives the full variable domain: SAVISQKPSRDICQRGTSLTIQCQVDSQVTMMFWYRQQPGQSLTLIATANQGSEATYESGFVIDKFPISRPNLTFSTLTVSNMSPEDSSIYLCSVTSRASQETQYFGPGTRLLVL.

This clonotype was seen only a few times. This rearrangement joins TRBV20-1 to TRBJ1-5; D may be TRBD1 (5 bases). Germline CDR1 is DFQATT and CDR2 is SNEGSKA (reference sequence). Between the trimmed V and J ends, which lost 1 base and 5 bases, there was a span of 15 bases. The CDR3 covers 15 residues. CDR3 nucleotide sequence: TGCAGTGCTAGAGTCCCCAGGGCAGAGGATCAGCCCCAGCATTTT. It is translated as CSARVPRAEDQPQHF.

The chain recombines TRBV3-1 with TRBJ2-7; tentative D call: TRBD2 (6 bases). V lost 0 bases and J lost 0, with 15 bases in between. The CDR3 has 17 amino acids. Germline values: CDR1 LGHDT, CDR2 YNNKEL (reference sequence). The CDR3 DNA reads TGTGCCAGCAGCCAAGATCTTCGCGGGGCCGACTCCTACGAGCAGTACTTC. It translates to CASSQDLRGADSYEQYF.

The V call is TRBV20-1, the J call TRBJ1-1; TRBD1 matches at 10 bases. Germline V gene data show CDR1 as DFQATT and CDR2 as SNEGSKA (reference sequence). This CDR3 is 17 amino acids long. Trimming removed 1 base from V and 0 bases from J; junction bases left unmatched: 8. DNA for the CDR3: TGCAGTGCTAGAGGACAGGGGGCGACTAGTATGAACACTGAAGCTTTCTTT. Amino acid sequence: CSARGQGATSMNTEAFF.

The rearrangement joins TRBV7-2 to TRBJ2-2; D is unclear. The ends were cut back, 2 bases at V and 7 bases at J, with 8 bases in the middle. Germline lookup yields CDR1 SGHTA and CDR2 FQGNSA. This CDR3 has 13 residues. The CDR3 DNA follows: TGTGCCAGCAGCTTACTGGTTAGCGGGGAGCTGTTTTTT. This sequence encodes CASSLLVSGELFF.

This chain connects TRBV5-1 to TRBJ2-3; TRBD1 matches at 11 bases. Looked up from germline, CDR1 is SGHRS and CDR2 is YFSETQ. CDR3 length: 16 residues. V trimming: 2 bases; J trimming: 1 base; junction bases outside the gene matches: 3. The chain's CDR3 is CASSFRTGGGTDTQYF. The CDR3 nucleotides read TGCGCCAGCAGCTTCCGGACAGGGGGCGGCACAGATACGCAGTATTTT.

The J gene is TRBJ1-2, the V gene TRBV29-1, with a possible D match to TRBD1 (5 bases). From germline, CDR1 is SQVTM and CDR2 ANQGSEA. The CDR3 covers 12 residues. Trimming left V 5 bases short and J 7 bases short, with 14 bases between. The CDR3 sequence: CSVKGLGGGYTF. The CDR3 DNA follows: TGCAGCGTTAAAGGTCTCGGGGGTGGCTACACCTTC. Supplemented by reference TRBV29-1 and TRBJ1-2, the full variable domain reads SAVISQKPSRDICQRGTSLTIQCQVDSQVTMMFWYRQQPGQSLTLIATANQGSEATYESGFVIDKFPISRPNLTFSTLTVSNMSPEDSSIYLCSVKGLGGGYTFGSGTRLTVV.

The CDR3 reads CSARDRGGPKNIQYF. CDR3 bases: TGCAGTGCTAGAGATCGCGGGGGGCCCAAAAACATTCAGTACTTC. This chain joins TRBV20-1 and TRBJ2-4, with 8 bases matching TRBD2. The trim removed 0 bases at V and 2 bases at J, leaving 3 bases unmatched. Germline CDR1 is DFQATT and CDR2 is SNEGSKA (reference sequence). The CDR3 contains 15 residues.

This clonotype was seen only a few times. J is TRBJ2-5 and V is TRBV12-3 or TRBV12-4; 11 nucleotides line up with TRBD2. The CDR3 has 15 residues. V gave up 5 bases and J gave up 5 bases; unmatched junction bases: 7. In DNA, the CDR3 is TGTGCCAGCAGTCGTAGCGGGGGGGCCGGGGAGACCCAGTACTTC. It encodes CASSRSGGAGETQYF.

This clonotype occurred a few times. The chain has TRBV9 and TRBJ1-4; D not resolved. This CDR3 has 16 amino acids. Trimming shortened V by 0 bases and J by 3 bases, and 12 bases separated the two germline ends. The V gene's germline CDR1 is SGDLS and CDR2 YYNGEE. The CDR3 region is CASSVASAGPNEKLFF. CDR3 in DNA: TGTGCCAGCAGCGTAGCTTCGGCAGGCCCTAATGAAAAACTGTTTTTT. Full variable domain (remainder filled in from reference TRBV9 and TRBJ1-4): DSGVTQTPKHLITATGQRVTLRCSPRSGDLSVYWYQQSLDQGLQFLIQYYNGEERAKGNILERFSAQQFPDLHSELNLSSLELGDSALYFCASSVASAGPNEKLFFGSGTQLSVL.

This clonotype was detected a few times. The CDR3 sequence is CASSVRATGGNEQFF. In DNA, the CDR3 is TGTGCCAGCAGTGTTCGAGCTACGGGGGGGAATGAGCAGTTCTTC. J is TRBJ2-5 and V is TRBV2, with 8 bases that match TRBD2. The J call may be faulty, since TRBJ2-1 better matches the DNA end. The CDR3 extends over 15 amino acids. CDR1 is SNHLY, CDR2 FYNNEI, per germline.

The genes are TRBV7-6 and TRBJ2-7; 8 bases map to TRBD1. Trimming at V came to 1 base and at J to 0 bases, leaving 8 bases not matched to a gene. There are 17 residues in the CDR3. From germline, CDR1 is SGHVS and CDR2 FNYEAQ. For the CDR3, the DNA is TGTGCCAGCAGCTTAGGGCAGGGGGCTACGGGCTCCTACGAGCAGTACTTC. This gives the protein CASSLGQGATGSYEQYF.

In this sample, this clonotype turned up a few times. V gene TRBV7-2 combines with J gene TRBJ2-7; 7 bases agree with TRBD1. The V gene end was trimmed by 5 bases and the J gene end by 9 bases; junction bases not matched to a gene: 19. The CDR3 totals 16 residues. CDR1 and CDR2 (germline): SGHTA, FQGNSA. CDR3 residues: CASSPLGQKRFTRQYF. The DNA for the CDR3 is TGTGCCAGCAGCCCGTTGGGACAGAAAAGATTTACGAGGCAGTACTTC.

This chain links TRBV29-1 with TRBJ2-1; TRBD1 aligns across 8 bases. The J call may be wrong; the DNA end is better matched by TRBJ2-7. From germline, CDR1 is SQVTM and CDR2 ANQGSEA. There are 14 residues in the CDR3. The CDR3 DNA is TGCAGCGTTATACAGGGGGTCAGCTCCTACGAGCAGTACTTC. Translating it yields CSVIQGVSSYEQYF.

This clonotype came up a few times. This chain uses TRBV7-8 with TRBJ2-3; TRBD1 matches at 7 bases. J was trimmed by 0 bases and V by 10 bases; bases with no gene match: 10. This CDR3 contains 15 residues. The germline V gene encodes CDR1 SGHVS and CDR2 FQNEAQ. The CDR3 loop is CATDDRDLSTDTQYF. The CDR3 DNA reads as TGTGCCACCGATGACAGGGACCTAAGCACAGATACGCAGTATTTT.

This clonotype was seen more than once but under ten times. The chain joins TRBV6-2 or TRBV6-3 to TRBJ2-7; D may be TRBD2 (6 bases). Germline-derived CDR1 and CDR2 are MNHEY and SVGEGT. The CDR3 is 12 residues long. Trimming shortened V by 10 bases and J by 2 bases, and 12 bases separated the two germline ends. The CDR3 coding sequence is TGTGCCACGGGGGACGGTCCCTACGAGCAGTACTTC. Protein: CATGDGPYEQYF.

With regard to this clonotype: At one end the junction does not follow the germline gene, possibly because of a read error. The J gene is TRBJ1-1, the V gene TRBV19; a possible D gene is TRBD1 (6 bases). Germline values: CDR1 LNHDA, CDR2 SQIVND (reference sequence). The CDR3 contains 13 residues. CDR3 region: CASRFAGDTEAFF. DNA of the CDR3: TGTGCCAGTAGGTTTGCCGGGGACACCGAAGCTTTCTTT.

This clonotype was counted between two and nine times. The chain uses TRBV7-2 and TRBJ2-2, with no clear D. V was trimmed by 5 bases and J by 8 bases, leaving 15 bases between them. This CDR3 spans 14 amino acids. Germline V CDR1 and CDR2: SGHTA, FQGNSA. The CDR3 reads CASSQAGPPGELFF. The DNA for the CDR3 is TGTGCCAGCAGCCAGGCCGGGCCCCCGGGGGAGCTGTTTTTT.

This sequence joins TRBV12-3 or TRBV12-4 and TRBJ1-2; 11 bases line up with TRBD1. V trimming: 6 bases; J trimming: 3 bases; junction bases outside the gene matches: 3. The CDR3 totals 14 residues. In nucleotides, the CDR3 is TGTGCCAGCAGACGGACAGGGGGCCACTATGGCTACACCTTC. Translated, it gives CASRRTGGHYGYTF.

The sample holds a few counts of this clonotype. V is TRBV18 and J is TRBJ2-4; D not resolved. The germline CDR1 and CDR2 sequences are KGHSH and LQKENI. V was pared by 0 bases and J by 1 base, with 4 bases between. This CDR3 is 14 amino acids long. In nucleotides, the CDR3 is TGTGCCAGCTCACCACCGGGGGCCAAAAACATTCAGTACTTC. Translating gives CASSPPGAKNIQYF. Together with reference TRBV18 and TRBJ2-4, the CDR3 gives the full variable domain: NAGVMQNPRHLVRRRGQEARLRCSPMKGHSHVYWYRQLPEEGLKFMVYLQKENIIDESGMPKERFSAEFPKEGPSILRIQQVVRGDSAAYFCASSPPGAKNIQYFGAGTRLSVL.

There are a few counts of this clonotype. This chain joins TRBV9 and TRBJ1-4, with 7 bases matching TRBD1. The ends lost 3 bases at V and 2 bases at J; junction bases unmatched: 4. In germline, CDR1 is SGDLS, CDR2 YYNGEE. The CDR3 has 15 residues. CDR3 nucleotides: TGTGCCAGCAGCGACGGACAGGCGACTAATGAAAAACTGTTTTTT. Residues: CASSDGQATNEKLFF. The full variable domain, completed using reference TRBV9 and TRBJ1-4, is DSGVTQTPKHLITATGQRVTLRCSPRSGDLSVYWYQQSLDQGLQFLIQYYNGEERAKGNILERFSAQQFPDLHSELNLSSLELGDSALYFCASSDGQATNEKLFFGSGTQLSVL.

The chain employs TRBV7-2 and TRBJ2-7, with 8 bases matching TRBD2. This CDR3 has 15 residues. J was trimmed by 2 bases and V by 1 base; bases with no gene match: 4. CDR1 and CDR2 from the germline V gene are SGHTA and FQGNSA. CDR3 nucleotide sequence: TGTGCCAGCAGCTTAGACAGTAGCGGGGCCTACGAGCAGTACTTC. It encodes CASSLDSSGAYEQYF. Full variable domain (outside the CDR3, taken from reference TRBV7-2 and TRBJ2-7): GAGVSQSPSNKVTEKGKDVELRCDPISGHTALYWYRQSLGQGLEFLIYFQGNSAPDKSGLPSDRFSAERTGGSVSTLTIQRTQQEDSAVYLCASSLDSSGAYEQYFGPGTRLTVT.